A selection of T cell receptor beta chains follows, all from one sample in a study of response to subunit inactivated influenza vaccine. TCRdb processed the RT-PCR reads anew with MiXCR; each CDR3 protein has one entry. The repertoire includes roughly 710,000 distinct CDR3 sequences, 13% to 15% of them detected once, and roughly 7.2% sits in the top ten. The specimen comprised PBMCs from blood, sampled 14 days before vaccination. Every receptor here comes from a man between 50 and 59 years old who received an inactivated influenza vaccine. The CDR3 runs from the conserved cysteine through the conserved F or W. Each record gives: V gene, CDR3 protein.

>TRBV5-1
CASSSMGLQGLSSYNEQFF
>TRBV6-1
CASSEIRDGAGEPFF
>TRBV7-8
CASSFQGHGVEQYF
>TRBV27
CASSASGNWYEQYF
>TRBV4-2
CASSQDRLADDNEQFF
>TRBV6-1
CASSPTGGNEKLFF
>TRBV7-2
CASIRRGGGANVLTF
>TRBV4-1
CASSPGGTGNQPQHF
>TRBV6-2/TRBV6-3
CASRYGQGRSPLHF
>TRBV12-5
CASGLGLLYNEQFF
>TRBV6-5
CASSYQGGTEAFF
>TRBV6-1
CASSESFNEQFF
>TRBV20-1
CSAISGTLQRYQETQYF
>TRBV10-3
CAINQGQGTDGYTF
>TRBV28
CASSFHTGAGEQYF
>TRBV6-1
CASSERSATNEKLFF
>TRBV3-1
CASSQARLNEQYF
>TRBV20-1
CSARGTSDSYEQYF
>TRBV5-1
CASSFRGELSDTQYF
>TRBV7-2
CASSLVAGLGADTQYF
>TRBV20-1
CSARVGETYEQYF
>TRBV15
CATSSVLTGGQSYNEQFF
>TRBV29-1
CSVAGDYNEQFF
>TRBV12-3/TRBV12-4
CASSTQGSGTEAFF
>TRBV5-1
CASSPAGVFETQYF
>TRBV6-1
CASSERPDNQPQHF
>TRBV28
CASSLGLVRTGELFF
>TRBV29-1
CSVEVGQRSGYTF
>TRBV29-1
CSVGEGGWETQYF
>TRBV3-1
CASAGGQRVSTF
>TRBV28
CASSLRDRGQDTQYF
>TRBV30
CAWNFNRGETQYF
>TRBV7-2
CASSLSSSGPTDTQYF
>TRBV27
CASSPGQGSLNEQFF
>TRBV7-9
CASSLYRVNTGELFF
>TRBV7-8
CASSAHTETKNIQYF
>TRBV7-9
CASSSTGTGIEQYF
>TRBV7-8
CASSLAQRHVQETQYF
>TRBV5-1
CASSMTNRGPGYEQFF
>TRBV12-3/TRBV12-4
CASARDGVYEQYF
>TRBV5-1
CASSFGGQLMGEQFF
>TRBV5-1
CASSDRDRGRRQYF
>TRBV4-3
CASSQEHGTVILEQYF
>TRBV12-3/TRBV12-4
CASSLTRTSAFF
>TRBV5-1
CASSGGTGSYEQYF
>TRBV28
CASSFRGPDTQYF
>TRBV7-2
CASSTSGAYTGELFF
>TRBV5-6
CASSQGPLEGYTF
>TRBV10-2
CASSPGQGRRTDTQYF
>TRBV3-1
CASSQRDKGEQYF
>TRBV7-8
CASSTWDRGTEAFF
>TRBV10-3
CAIKRAGTYNEQFF
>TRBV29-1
CSVERGDRGIEQYF
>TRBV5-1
CASSDPTSGVETQYF
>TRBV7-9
CASTPLPDRPNEQFF
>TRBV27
CASSPWTSGSVEQYF
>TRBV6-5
CASSSLTGELFF
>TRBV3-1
CASSQGPSLAGGSYNEQFF
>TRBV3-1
CASSRDSQGSGAYEQYF